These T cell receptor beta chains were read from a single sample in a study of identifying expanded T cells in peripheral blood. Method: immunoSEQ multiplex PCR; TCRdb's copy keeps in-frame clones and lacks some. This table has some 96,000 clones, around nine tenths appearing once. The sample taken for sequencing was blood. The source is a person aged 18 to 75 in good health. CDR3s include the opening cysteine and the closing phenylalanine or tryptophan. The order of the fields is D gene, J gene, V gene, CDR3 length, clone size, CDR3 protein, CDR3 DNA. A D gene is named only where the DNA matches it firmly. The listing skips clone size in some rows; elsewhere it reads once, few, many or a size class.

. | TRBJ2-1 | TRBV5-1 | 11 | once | CASSLEGEQFF | TGCGCCAGCAGCTTGGAAGGTGAGCAGTTCTTC
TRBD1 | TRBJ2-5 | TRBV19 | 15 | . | CASSIGGTGGETQYF | TGTGCCAGTAGTATAGGAGGGACAGGGGGAGAGACCCAGTACTTC
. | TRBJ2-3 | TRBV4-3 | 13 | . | CASSQDIWDTQYF | TGCGCCAGCAGCCAAGATATATGGGATACGCAGTATTTT
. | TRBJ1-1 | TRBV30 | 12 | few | CAWSVLNTEAFF | TGTGCCTGGAGTGTACTGAACACTGAAGCTTTCTTT
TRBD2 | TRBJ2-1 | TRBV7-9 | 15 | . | CASSPLGLAYNEQFF | TGTGCCAGCAGCCCCCTGGGACTAGCCTACAATGAGCAGTTCTTC
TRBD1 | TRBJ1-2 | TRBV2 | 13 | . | CASSERQGVGYTF | TGTGCCAGCAGTGAAAGGCAGGGGGTTGGCTACACCTTC
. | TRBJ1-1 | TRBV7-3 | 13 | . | CASSLTRDAEAFF | TGTGCCAGCAGCTTAACACGGGACGCTGAAGCTTTCTTT
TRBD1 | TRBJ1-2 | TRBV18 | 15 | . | CASSPGQGAVYGYTF | TGTGCCAGCTCACCGGGGCAGGGGGCTGTCTATGGCTACACCTTC
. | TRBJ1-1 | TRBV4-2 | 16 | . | CASSQDLTSVNTEAFF | TGTGCCAGCAGCCAAGATCTAACTTCCGTGAACACTGAAGCTTTCTTT
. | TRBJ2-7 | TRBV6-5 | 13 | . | CASRKGGTYEQYF | TGTGCCAGCAGGAAAGGGGGGACCTACGAGCAGTACTTC
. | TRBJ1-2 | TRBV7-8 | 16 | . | CASSSLGGTTPHGYTF | TGTGCCAGCAGCTCCCTTGGGGGGACCACACCCCATGGCTACACCTTC
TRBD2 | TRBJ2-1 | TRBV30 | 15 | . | CAWTARAGDLNEQFF | TGTGCCTGGACCGCCCGAGCGGGAGATTTGAATGAGCAGTTCTTC
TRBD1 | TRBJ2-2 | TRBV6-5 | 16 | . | CASSYRGTVDTGELFF | TGTGCCAGCAGTTACCGAGGGACAGTTGACACCGGGGAGCTGTTTTTT
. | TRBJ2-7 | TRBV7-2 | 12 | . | CASSYRGHEQYF | TGTGCCAGCAGCTACCGAGGACACGAGCAGTACTTC
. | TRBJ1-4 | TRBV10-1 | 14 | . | CASSHGTKMGRLFF | TGCGCCAGCAGCCACGGGACTAAAATGGGCCGACTGTTTTTT
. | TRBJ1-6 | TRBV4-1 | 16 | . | CASSQERGGRDSPLHF | TGCGCCAGCAGCCAAGAACGTGGGGGTCGGGATTCACCCCTCCACTTT
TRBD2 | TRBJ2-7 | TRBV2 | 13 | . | CAKKTSASYEQYF | TGTGCCAAAAAGACTAGCGCGAGCTACGAGCAGTACTTC
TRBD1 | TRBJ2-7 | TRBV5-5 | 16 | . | CASSLVWTGETYEQYF | TGTGCCAGCAGCTTGGTATGGACAGGAGAAACCTACGAGCAGTACTTC
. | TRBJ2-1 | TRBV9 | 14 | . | CASSVASRVGEQFF | TGTGCCAGCAGCGTAGCTAGTCGTGTTGGTGAGCAGTTCTTC
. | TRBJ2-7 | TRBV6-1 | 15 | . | CASSDTALGSYEQYF | TGTGCCAGCAGTGATACCGCTCTAGGCTCCTACGAGCAGTACTTC
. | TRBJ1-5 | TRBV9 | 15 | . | CASSVGPLSNQPQHF | TGTGCCAGCAGCGTAGGCCCCCTTAGCAATCAGCCCCAGCATTTT
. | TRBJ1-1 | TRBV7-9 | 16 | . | CASSLALVGGATEAFF | TGTGCCAGCAGCTTAGCGTTGGTAGGAGGGGCCACTGAAGCTTTCTTT
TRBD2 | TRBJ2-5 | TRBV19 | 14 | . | CASSGLAGGPPQYF | TGTGCCAGTTCCGGACTAGCGGGGGGGCCCCCCCAGTACTTC
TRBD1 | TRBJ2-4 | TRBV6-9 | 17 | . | CATAESPRAGGRNIQYF | TGTGCCACCGCCGAGTCCCCTAGGGCAGGGGGCAGAAACATTCAGTACTTC
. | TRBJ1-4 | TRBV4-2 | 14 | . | CASSLDGLNEKLFF | TGTGCCAGCAGCCTGGACGGCCTGAATGAAAAACTGTTTTTT
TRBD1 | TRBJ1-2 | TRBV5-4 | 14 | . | CASRWDRAPYGYTF | TGTGCCAGCAGATGGGACAGGGCCCCCTATGGCTACACCTTC
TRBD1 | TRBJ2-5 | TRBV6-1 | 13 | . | CASSNNRGETQYF | TGTGCCAGCAGCAATAACAGGGGCGAGACCCAGTACTTC
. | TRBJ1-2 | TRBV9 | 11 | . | CASSVVAGYTF | TGTGCCAGCAGCGTAGTGGCTGGCTACACCTTC
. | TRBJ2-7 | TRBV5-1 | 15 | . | CASSLGRGAVSEQYF | TGCGCCAGCAGCTTGGGAAGGGGCGCGGTATCCGAGCAGTACTTC
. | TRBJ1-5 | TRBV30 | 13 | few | CAWSGSDNQPQHF | TGTGCCTGGAGTGGATCCGATAATCAGCCCCAGCATTTT
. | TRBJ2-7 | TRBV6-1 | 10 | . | CASSHYEQYF | TGTGCCAGCAGCCATTACGAGCAGTACTTC
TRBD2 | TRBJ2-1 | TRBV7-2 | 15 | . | CASSLLTSGGPGQFF | TGTGCCAGCAGCTTATTAACTAGCGGGGGTCCGGGACAGTTCTTC